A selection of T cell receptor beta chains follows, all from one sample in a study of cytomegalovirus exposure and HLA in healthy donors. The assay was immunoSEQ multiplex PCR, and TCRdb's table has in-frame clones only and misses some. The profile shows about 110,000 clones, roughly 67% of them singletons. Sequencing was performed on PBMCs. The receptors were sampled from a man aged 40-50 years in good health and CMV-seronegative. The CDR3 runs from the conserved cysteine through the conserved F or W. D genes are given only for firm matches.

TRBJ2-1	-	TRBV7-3	CVSSLNTGYSEQFF
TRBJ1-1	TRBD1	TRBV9	CASSPGGWIEAFF
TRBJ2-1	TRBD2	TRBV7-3	CASSLSLAGGGEQFF
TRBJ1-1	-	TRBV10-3	CAIRDGQTNTEAFF
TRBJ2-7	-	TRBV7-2	CASSYRQANYEQYF
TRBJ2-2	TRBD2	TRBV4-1	CASSQGRTSGGAGELFF
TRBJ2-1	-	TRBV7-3	CASSLLPEGEQFF
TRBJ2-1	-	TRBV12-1	CASSFALRLAGGRSSYNEQFF
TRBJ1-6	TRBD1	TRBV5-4	CASSLGSSGQGSPLHF
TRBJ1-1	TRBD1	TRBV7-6	CASSPRQGMNTEAFF
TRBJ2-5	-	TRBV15	CATSRDIETQYF
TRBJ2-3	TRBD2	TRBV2	CASSALAGGVTDTQYF
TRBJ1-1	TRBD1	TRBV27	CASRETGAEAFF
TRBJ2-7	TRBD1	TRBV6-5	CASSLTGIPYEQYF
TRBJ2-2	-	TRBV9	CASSARGNTGELFF
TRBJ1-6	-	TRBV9	CASSRQRPPLHF
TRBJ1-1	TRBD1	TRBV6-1	CASSELGTGGDGEAFF
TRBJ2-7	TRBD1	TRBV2	CASTRAGQGLLEQYF
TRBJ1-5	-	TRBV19	CASSTAGARGEPQHF
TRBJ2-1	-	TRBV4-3	CASSHSLEAREQFF
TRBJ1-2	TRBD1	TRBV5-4	CASSLAGGQGLVYGYTF
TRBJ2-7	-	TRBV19	CASSDPGYYEQYF
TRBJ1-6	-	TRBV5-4	CASSFGGRGPNSPLHF
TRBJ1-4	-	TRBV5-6	CASSLATGREKLFF
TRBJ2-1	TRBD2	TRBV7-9	CASSWTSGGAYNEQFF
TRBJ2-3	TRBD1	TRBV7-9	CSSSLNLGTGRDTQYF
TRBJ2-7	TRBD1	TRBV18	CASSPVGQGSHEQYF
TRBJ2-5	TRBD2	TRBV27	CASSNRLAAQETQYF
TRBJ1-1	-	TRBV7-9	CASSLVDTEAFF
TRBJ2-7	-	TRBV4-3	CASSQEGAVTVAYEQYF
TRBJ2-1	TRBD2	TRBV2	CASRGTSGGGEQFF
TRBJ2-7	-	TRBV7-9	CATAGVTYEQYF
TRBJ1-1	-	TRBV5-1	CASSLAGGGRMNTEAFF
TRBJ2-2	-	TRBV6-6	CASSYSRLAGELFF
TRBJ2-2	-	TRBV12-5	CASGGGSTGELFF
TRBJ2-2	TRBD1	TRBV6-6	CASSGTGWTGELFF
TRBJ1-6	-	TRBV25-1	CASSVGGGRLYDSPLHF
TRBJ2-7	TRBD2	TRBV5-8	CASSGLAGTYEQYF
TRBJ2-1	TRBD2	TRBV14	CASRQAGGTYNEQFF
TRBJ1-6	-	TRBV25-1	CASSGTLYNSPLHF
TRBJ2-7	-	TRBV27	CASGEGDILYEQYF
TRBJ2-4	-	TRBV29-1	CSAKAGGDIQYF
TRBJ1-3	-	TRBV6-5	CASSYSGGLGNTIYF
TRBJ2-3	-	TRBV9	CASSVVYTDTQYF
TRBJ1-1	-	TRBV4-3	CASSQEADTEAFF
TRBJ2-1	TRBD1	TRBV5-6	CASGHRGIKNEQFF
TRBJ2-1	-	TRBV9	CASSVVVTDEQFF
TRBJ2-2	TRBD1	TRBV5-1	CASNPAGQGTGELFF
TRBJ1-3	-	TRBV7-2	CASSLDIQGRSGNTIYF